Here is one T cell receptor beta chain with its context. The sample originates from a study of blood T cell repertoires in COVID-19. Overall study context: Sample material is recorded as cDNA or gDNA derived from T cells, B-cell-depleted T cells, or PBMCs.

Only in-frame clones appear in the TCRdb table, and some are missing; sequencing was by immunoSEQ multiplex PCR. The data contain fewer than 400,000 clones, around 90% of them seen just once; the ten biggest clones take up less than 5.5%. The V end was cut by 5 bases, the J end by 0 bases, with 10 bases between. CDR1 and CDR2 from the germline V gene are LNHNV and YYDKDF (reference sequence). This CDR3 is 15 amino acids long. Study members were between roughly 18 and 100 years old and lived in some 22 US regions. Cohort assignment relied on participant-reported clinical history. The source of this sequence is a young man who had recovered from COVID-19. Material for sequencing was PBMCs or T cells enriched from blood (not recorded which). The rearrangement joins TRBV15 to TRBJ2-2; tentative D call: TRBD1 (6 bases). CDR3 bases: TGTGCCACCAGCCCAGGGGCTACGAACACCGGGGAGCTGTTTTTT. Amino acids: CATSPGATNTGELFF. The whole variable domain, filled in from reference TRBV15 and TRBJ2-2, reads DAMVIQNPRYQVTQFGKPVTLSCSQTLNHNVMYWYQQKSSQAPKLLFHYYDKDFNNEADTPDNFQSRRPNTSFCFLDIRSPGLGDTAMYLCATSPGATNTGELFFGEGSRLTVL.